This T cell receptor (beta chain) was identified in a study of graft-versus-host responses after intestinal transplantation. Study overall: Every transplant recipient was induced with anti-thymocyte globulin, then maintained on tacrolimus and steroids for about three years.

Clones were sequenced by immunoSEQ multiplex PCR, and TCRdb holds only the in-frame ones, with some missing. The sample consists of roughly 100,000 clones, roughly 93% of them appearing once. In the case of this clone: Its antigen is not known.

Trimming left V 3 bases short and J 2 bases short, with 10 bases between. Germline V gene data show CDR1 as SGHKS and CDR2 as YYEKEE (reference sequence). This CDR3 contains 14 residues. This receptor was identified in a human donor who received an intestinal transplant. The source was unstimulated CD8+ T cells sorted from spleen or lymph node cells, collected before intestinal transplant. The V gene is TRBV5-5, the J gene TRBJ2-3; D is unclear. CDR3 sequence: CASSSRSITDTQYF. In nucleotides, the CDR3 is TGTGCCAGCAGCTCCCGGAGTATCACAGATACGCAGTATTTT.